This T cell receptor beta chain was sequenced in a study of cytomegalovirus exposure and HLA in healthy donors. About the study: The same platform was used for the roughly 120 validation repertoires as for the 650 to 700 first-cohort repertoires, as reported in a later analysis.

On this clone: Its antigen is not known.

Findings and limits, study-wide: The study labeled 170 or so TCR beta chains cytomegalovirus-associated. Some public TCRs appeared in many individuals, while most sequences were rare.

While the first cohort had about 610 subjects, the donors belonged to the separate validation cohort of over a hundred subjects. Clones were read by immunoSEQ multiplex PCR, and TCRdb kept only the in-frame ones, dropping some. This repertoire shows roughly 43,000 clones, roughly 93% found once; its top ten account for roughly 2%. CDR1 SGHTA and CDR2 FQGNSA come from the germline V gene. Trimming left V 5 bases short and J 5 bases short, with 12 bases between. The CDR3 loop spans 13 amino acids. The chain carries TRBV7-2 and TRBJ1-1; D call uncertain. Sequenced sample: PBMCs. The TCR was taken from a woman between 18 and 29 years old in good health and CMV-seronegative. The CDR3 DNA reads TGTGCCAGCAGCCCCGCAACGAGGACTGAAGCTTTCTTT. It encodes CASSPATRTEAFF.